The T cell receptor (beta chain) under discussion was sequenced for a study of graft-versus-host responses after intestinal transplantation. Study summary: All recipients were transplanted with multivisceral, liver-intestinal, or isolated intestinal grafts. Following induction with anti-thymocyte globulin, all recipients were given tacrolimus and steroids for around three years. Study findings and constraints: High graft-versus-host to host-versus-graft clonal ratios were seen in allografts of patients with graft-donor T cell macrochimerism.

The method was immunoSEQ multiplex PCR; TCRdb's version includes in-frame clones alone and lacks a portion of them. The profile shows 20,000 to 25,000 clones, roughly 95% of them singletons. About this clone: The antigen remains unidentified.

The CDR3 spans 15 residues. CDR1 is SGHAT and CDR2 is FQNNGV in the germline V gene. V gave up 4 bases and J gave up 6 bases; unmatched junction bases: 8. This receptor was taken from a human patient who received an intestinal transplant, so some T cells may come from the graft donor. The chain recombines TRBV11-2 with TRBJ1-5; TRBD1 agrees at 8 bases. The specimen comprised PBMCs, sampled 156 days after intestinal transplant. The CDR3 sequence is CASSYYRGAAQPQHF. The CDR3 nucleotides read TGTGCCAGCAGCTACTACAGGGGGGCCGCTCAGCCCCAGCATTTT.